A single sample gave rise to the 18 T cell receptor beta chains below, sequenced in a study of PD-L1 blockade in urothelial cancer. Time point described: pretreatment peripheral blood. TCRdb keeps only in-frame clones here, not all; method: immunoSEQ multiplex PCR. The sample carries 70,000 to 75,000 clones, about four fifths recorded once. The material was PBMCs, obtained around atezolizumab (anti-PD-L1) treatment. These TCRs come from a woman in her seventies with urothelial cancer.

The chain is built from TRBV19 and TRBJ2-1, with D tentatively TRBD2 (6 bases). The V end lost 3 bases, the J end lost 0 bases, and 12 bases lay between the germline ends. The CDR3 sequence is 16 residues long. Germline-derived CDR1 and CDR2 are LNHDA and SQIVND (reference sequence). The DNA of the CDR3 is TGTGCCAGTAGTATGCTAGCGCTCAGCTCCTACAATGAGCAGTTCTTC. Its protein is CASSMLALSSYNEQFF.

CDR3 loop: CASSLFFGGTGELFF. As DNA, the CDR3 is TGTGCCAGCAGCCTCTTCTTCGGCGGGACCGGGGAGCTGTTTTTT. J is TRBJ2-2 and V is TRBV6-1, with D possibly being TRBD2 (5 bases). This CDR3 spans 15 amino acids. The V gene's germline CDR1 is MNHNS and CDR2 SASEGT. Trimming pared 6 bases from V and 5 bases from J, leaving 16 bases between.

The gene calls are TRBV19 and TRBJ2-1; 7 bases are a match to TRBD2. CDR3 length: 16 residues. V gave up 5 bases and J gave up 0 bases; unmatched junction bases: 7. Germline V CDR1 and CDR2: LNHDA, SQIVND (reference sequence). For the CDR3, the DNA is TGTGCCAGTAGTCCCCGGGGCGGGAGCTCCTACAATGAGCAGTTCTTC. It codes for CASSPRGGSSYNEQFF. Complete variable domain (other parts from reference TRBV19 and TRBJ2-1): DGGITQSPKYLFRKEGQNVTLSCEQNLNHDAMYWYRQDPGQGLRLIYYSQIVNDFQKGDIAEGYSVSREKKESFPLTVTSAQKNPTAFYLCASSPRGGSSYNEQFFGPGTRLTVL.

J is TRBJ2-7 and V is TRBV5-1; D is perhaps TRBD1 (7 bases). The CDR3 consists of 15 residues. Germline CDR1 and CDR2: SGHRS and YFSETQ. Between the trimmed V and J ends, which lost 0 bases and 1 base, there was a span of 11 bases. The DNA for the CDR3 is TGCGCCAGCAGCTTGGGCGGGACAGCGTCCTACGAGCAGTACTTC. Its translation is CASSLGGTASYEQYF.

The chain combines TRBV7-7 with TRBJ1-1; D unclear. The V end lost 0 bases, the J end lost 4 bases, and 6 bases lay between the germline ends. Germline V lookup: CDR1 SSHAT, CDR2 FNYEAQ (reference sequence). The CDR3 consists of 13 residues. The CDR3 reads CASSLAESTEAFF. The CDR3 DNA follows: TGTGCCAGCAGCTTAGCAGAGAGCACTGAAGCTTTCTTT. The full variable domain, with the rest looked up from reference TRBV7-7 and TRBJ1-1, is GAGVSQSPRYKVTKRGQDVTLRCDPISSHATLYWYQQALGQGPEFLTYFNYEAQPDKSGLPSDRFSAERPEGSISTLTIQRTEQRDSAMYRCASSLAESTEAFFGQGTRLTVV.

The genes are TRBV9 and TRBJ2-3; D possibly corresponds to TRBD2 (6 bases). The CDR3 totals 15 residues. Trimming pared 0 bases from V and 1 base from J, leaving 9 bases between. Germline V gives CDR1 SGDLS, CDR2 YYNGEE. CDR3 amino acids: CASSVGGDRTDTQYF. CDR3 coding DNA: TGTGCCAGCAGCGTAGGGGGGGACCGCACAGATACGCAGTATTTT.

V gene TRBV11-2 combines with J gene TRBJ2-1, with 9 bases identical to TRBD2. The germline V gene encodes CDR1 SGHAT and CDR2 FQNNGV. The CDR3 has 17 residues. V lost 5 bases to trimming and J lost 10 bases; unmatched junction nucleotides: 18. The CDR3 coding sequence is TGTGCCAGCAGCCCCCGACTAGCGGCCCCCCTCATAAAGGAGCAGTTCTTC. As protein: CASSPRLAAPLIKEQFF.

There are a few counts of this clone. CDR3 loop: CASSLGGRSSSYEQYF. The CDR3, as DNA: TGTGCCAGCAGCTTGGGGGGGCGCTCTAGCTCCTACGAGCAGTACTTC. The chain joins TRBV5-4 to TRBJ2-7; perhaps TRBD1 as D (6 bases). Trimming removed 0 bases from V and 0 bases from J, with 13 bases in between. The CDR3 sequence is 16 residues long. Germline CDR1 SGHNT, CDR2 YYREEE (reference sequence). Supplemented by reference TRBV5-4 and TRBJ2-7, the full variable domain reads ETGVTQSPTHLIKTRGQQVTLRCSSQSGHNTVSWYQQALGQGPQFIFQYYREEENGRGNFPPRFSGLQFPNYSSELNVNALELDDSALYLCASSLGGRSSSYEQYFGPGTRLTVT.

The rearrangement joins TRBV5-6 to TRBJ2-1, with D possibly being TRBD2 (5 bases). V shed 2 bases and J shed 4 bases, with 10 bases lying between them. CDR1 is SGHDT and CDR2 is YYEEEE in the germline V gene. The CDR3 covers 14 residues. CDR3 amino acids: CASSFLLAYNEQFF. The CDR3 DNA is TGTGCCAGCAGCTTTCTGCTAGCTTACAATGAGCAGTTCTTC.

The V and J genes are TRBV6-1 and TRBJ2-7; 15 bases are shared with TRBD2. This CDR3 has 18 residues. V trimming: 4 bases; J trimming: 13 bases; junction bases outside the gene matches: 20. Germline CDR1 MNHNS, CDR2 SASEGT. Here the CDR3 reads CASSAPGLAGGFPKGSYF. CDR3 coding DNA: TGTGCCAGCAGTGCTCCGGGACTAGCGGGAGGTTTCCCTAAGGGCAGTTACTTC.

The V and J genes are TRBV28 and TRBJ2-1, with 8 bases that match TRBD1. V was clipped by 6 bases and J by 4 bases; unmatched bases: 5. The CDR3 runs 14 residues. Germline lookup yields CDR1 MDHEN and CDR2 SYDVKM. CDR3 bases: TGTGCCAGCAGAAAACGGACAGGGTACAATGAGCAGTTCTTC. Its translation: CASRKRTGYNEQFF. The full variable domain, rest sourced from reference TRBV28 and TRBJ2-1, is DVKVTQSSRYLVKRTGEKVFLECVQDMDHENMFWYRQDPGLGLRLIYFSYDVKMKEKGDIPEGYSVSREKKERFSLILESASTNQTSMYLCASRKRTGYNEQFFGPGTRLTVL.

This clone has at least ten counts. V usage is TRBV7-9 and J usage is TRBJ2-7; TRBD2 might be the D (7 bases). CDR1 is SEHNR, CDR2 FQNEAQ, per germline (reference sequence). The CDR3 length is 12 residues. Trimming stripped 1 base from V and 7 bases from J, with 8 bases between. CDR3 DNA sequence: TGTGCCAGCAGCTTAGAGGGGGGGGAGCAGTACTTC. It is translated as CASSLEGGEQYF.

This rearrangement joins TRBV5-4 to TRBJ1-1, with TRBD1 identical over 8 bases. V shed 4 bases, J shed 0 bases, and the junction held 11 bases outside the gene matches. The CDR3 contains 17 residues. Germline V CDR1 and CDR2: SGHNT, YYREEE (reference sequence). The CDR3 DNA sequence: TGTGCCAGCAGCATTGACAGGGGACAGTTCATGAACACTGAAGCTTTCTTT. It specifies CASSIDRGQFMNTEAFF.

The chain links TRBV28 to TRBJ1-2, with D possibly matching TRBD1 (5 bases). CDR3 length equals 13 residues. V lost 2 bases, J lost 8 bases, and 12 bases lay in between. CDR1 and CDR2 (germline): MDHEN, SYDVKM. The CDR3 here is CASSLEGLSGYTF. In DNA, the CDR3 is TGTGCCAGCAGTTTAGAGGGACTGAGCGGCTACACCTTC.

The chain uses TRBV7-9 and TRBJ1-3, with TRBD1 matching 8 bases. V was pared by 6 bases and J by 0 bases, with 7 bases of the junction left unmatched. Germline V CDR1 and CDR2: SEHNR, FQNEAQ (reference sequence). CDR3 length: 16 amino acids. The CDR3 spells CASSSDRVFSGNTIYF. The CDR3, as DNA: TGTGCCAGCAGTTCGGACAGGGTCTTCTCTGGAAACACCATATATTTT.

This clone has only one observation. J is TRBJ2-1 and V is TRBV2, with 12 nucleotides matching TRBD2. The CDR3 runs to 23 residues. Germline CDR1 and CDR2: SNHLY and FYNNEI. J lost 3 bases, V lost 4 bases, and 25 bases had no gene match. The CDR3 loop is CASSALGLAGGEELLNNYNEQFF. As DNA, the CDR3 is TGTGCCAGCAGTGCCTTGGGACTAGCGGGCGGGGAAGAGCTCCTAAATAACTACAATGAGCAGTTCTTC.

The chain uses TRBV5-4 and TRBJ2-7; TRBD2 might be the D (5 bases). Germline V gives CDR1 SGHNT, CDR2 YYREEE (reference sequence). Trimming shortened V by 2 bases and J by 2 bases, and 8 bases separated the two germline ends. CDR3 length: 13 residues. CDR3 amino acids: CASSFPGTYEQYF. CDR3 in DNA: TGTGCCAGCAGCTTTCCGGGGACCTACGAGCAGTACTTC.

The V and J genes are TRBV7-9 and TRBJ1-2; possible D gene TRBD1, 5 bases. The CDR3 extends over 14 amino acids. The V gene lost 3 bases and the J gene lost 4 bases, with 12 bases spanning the gap. Germline values: CDR1 SEHNR, CDR2 FQNEAQ (reference sequence). The CDR3 sequence is CASSFIEGLYGYTF. The DNA for the CDR3 is TGTGCCAGCAGCTTTATCGAGGGACTCTATGGCTACACCTTC.